These 8 T cell receptor beta chains were all obtained from the same sample, sequenced in a study of blood T cell repertoires in COVID-19. Data came from immunoSEQ multiplex PCR; TCRdb stores just in-frame clones and leaves some out. Of some 150,000 clones in the sample, around 83% were seen once. Material: peripheral blood. The source of these receptors is a woman aged 45-60 years in a cohort sampled during active or convalescent COVID-19.

The chain links TRBV4-3 to TRBJ1-3; D is ambiguous. V was pared by 0 bases and J by 2 bases, with 11 bases between. This CDR3 has 16 residues. The germline CDR1 and CDR2 sequences are LGHNA and YSLEER. DNA for the CDR3: TGCGCCAGCAGCCAAGATCCGCCCGGAGCTGGAAACACCATATATTTT. Its translation is CASSQDPPGAGNTIYF.

The rearrangement links TRBV27 to TRBJ1-1; D call uncertain. Germline V gene sequence: CDR1 MNHEY, CDR2 SMNVEV (reference sequence). The CDR3 has 13 amino acids. Trimming pared 5 bases from V and 4 bases from J, leaving 11 bases between. CDR3 nucleotide sequence: TGTGCCAGCAGTCCATGGGGAGGCACTGAAGCTTTCTTT. This codes for CASSPWGGTEAFF.

The rearrangement links TRBV19 to TRBJ2-7, with a possible D match to TRBD1 (6 bases). The V gene lost 3 bases and the J gene lost 3 bases, with 15 bases spanning the gap. Per germline, CDR1 LNHDA and CDR2 SQIVND (reference sequence). This CDR3 has 15 residues. CDR3: CASSMNRQANYEQYF. DNA of the CDR3: TGTGCCAGTAGTATGAACCGACAGGCCAACTACGAGCAGTACTTC. Combining the CDR3 with reference TRBV19 and TRBJ2-7 gives the whole variable domain DGGITQSPKYLFRKEGQNVTLSCEQNLNHDAMYWYRQDPGQGLRLIYYSQIVNDFQKGDIAEGYSVSREKKESFPLTVTSAQKNPTAFYLCASSMNRQANYEQYFGPGTRLTVT.

The rearrangement uses TRBV6-5 and TRBJ1-1, with TRBD1 identical over 7 bases. CDR3 size: 16 residues. In germline, CDR1 is MNHEY, CDR2 SVGAGI. V trimming: 2 bases; J trimming: 4 bases; junction bases outside the gene matches: 10. The CDR3 coding sequence is TGTGCCAGCAGTTACAACCCAGGGGGTGAGGGCACTGAAGCTTTCTTT. This codes for CASSYNPGGEGTEAFF.

The CDR3 is CASSRDRDQPQHF. The CDR3 DNA sequence: TGTGCCAGCAGCCGGGACAGGGACCAGCCCCAGCATTTT. This chain connects TRBV6-5 to TRBJ1-5, with 9 bases identical to TRBD1. The CDR3 covers 13 residues. The germline CDR1 and CDR2 sequences are MNHEY and SVGAGI. The trim removed 6 bases at V and 7 bases at J, leaving 4 bases unmatched.

The V call is TRBV24-1, the J call TRBJ2-5; 10 positions agree with TRBD1. Germline lookup yields CDR1 KGHDR and CDR2 SFDVKD. The CDR3 has 16 residues. Germline trimming cut 4 bases from V and 4 bases from J; bases unmatched to any gene: 8. The DNA of the CDR3 is TGTGCCACCAGTGACCGTCGACAGGGGGCGGGAGAGACCCAGTACTTC. This encodes CATSDRRQGAGETQYF.

The sample holds many counts of this clone. The chain uses TRBV19 and TRBJ1-2; D gene ambiguous. The CDR3 runs 12 residues. Trimming took 7 bases from V and 8 from J, leaving 14 bases between them. Germline V gene lookup returns CDR1 LNHDA and CDR2 SQIVND (reference sequence). The CDR3: CASIRRDGGYTF. The CDR3 nucleotides are TGTGCCAGTATTCGGAGGGATGGAGGCTACACCTTC.

The chain employs TRBV5-1 and TRBJ2-1, with a weak D call TRBD2 (5 bases). V was trimmed by 7 bases and J by 8 bases, leaving 22 bases between them. The CDR3 has 15 residues. The germline CDR1 and CDR2 sequences are SGHRS and YFSETQ. CDR3 bases: TGCGCCAGCGCTTGGGCCAGTCGGGAAAGCTATGAGCAGTTCTTC. This translates into CASAWASRESYEQFF.